The 14 T cell receptor beta chains presented below share a single source sample, sequenced in a study of blood T cell repertoires in COVID-19. The repertoire was sequenced with immunoSEQ multiplex PCR; TCRdb's copy has only in-frame clones and lacks some. The table records approximately 150,000 clones, 84% of them present only once. Material for sequencing was PBMCs or T cells enriched from blood (not recorded which). The receptors shown here come from a man aged 45 to 65 in a cohort exposed to, infected with or recovered from COVID-19 (not recorded which).

The V and J genes are TRBV5-1 and TRBJ1-1, with no clear D. Trimming left V 0 bases short and J 7 bases short, with 7 bases between. The CDR3 contains 12 residues. Germline V CDR1 and CDR2: SGHRS, YFSETQ. CDR3 protein: CASSLAGDEAFF. The CDR3 DNA follows: TGCGCCAGCAGCTTGGCGGGAGATGAAGCTTTCTTT.

This chain links TRBV29-1 with TRBJ1-2, with a possible D match to TRBD1 (6 bases). V was shortened by 6 bases and J by 8 bases, with 19 bases between the two germline ends. CDR3 length: 13 amino acids. Germline CDR1 reads SQVTM; CDR2 reads ANQGSEA. The chain's CDR3 is CSVNLPDSSGYTF. For the CDR3, the DNA is TGCAGCGTCAACCTTCCGGACAGTAGCGGCTACACCTTC.

J is TRBJ1-5 and V is TRBV15; TRBD1 agrees at 8 bases. The CDR3 has 14 amino acids. Germline values: CDR1 LNHNV, CDR2 YYDKDF (reference sequence). After removal of 5 bases from V and 4 bases from J, the junction contained 4 bases not matched to a gene. The CDR3 loop reads CATSQGAGNQPQHF. The CDR3 DNA reads as TGTGCCACCAGCCAGGGGGCAGGGAATCAGCCCCAGCATTTT.

This clone came up once. In DNA form, the CDR3 reads TGTGCCAGCAGGATCCCAAGGGGCTCGATGAACACTGAAGCTTTCTTT. Translation gives CASRIPRGSMNTEAFF. V is TRBV11-2 and J is TRBJ1-1; D possibly corresponds to TRBD1 (5 bases). Trimming pared 6 bases from V and 0 bases from J, leaving 17 bases between. CDR3 length equals 16 residues. The V gene's germline CDR1 is SGHAT and CDR2 FQNNGV.

The rearrangement links TRBV7-9 to TRBJ1-2; D is unresolved. CDR1 SEHNR and CDR2 FQNEAQ come from the germline V gene (reference sequence). The CDR3 length is 12 residues. V gave up 1 base and J gave up 7 bases, with 7 bases separating them. The CDR3 DNA reads as TGTGCCAGCAGCTTAGTTCTTCGTGGCTACACCTTC. It translates to CASSLVLRGYTF. Filled out from reference TRBV7-9 and TRBJ1-2, the complete variable domain reads DTGVSQNPRHKITKRGQNVTFRCDPISEHNRLYWYRQTLGQGPEFLTYFQNEAQLEKSRLLSDRFSAERPKGSFSTLEIQRTEQGDSAMYLCASSLVLRGYTFGSGTRLTVV.

The rearrangement uses TRBV10-2 and TRBJ1-1, with TRBD1 matching 11 bases. This CDR3 has 15 amino acids. From germline, CDR1 is WSHSY and CDR2 SAAADI. The junction had 5 bases not matched to a gene; V was cut back by 4 bases and J by 4 bases. The CDR3 sequence is CASSVTGTGGTEAFF. The CDR3 bases are TGCGCCAGCAGTGTAACCGGGACAGGGGGCACTGAAGCTTTCTTT.

This clone was picked up one time. This chain connects TRBV28 to TRBJ1-3; TRBD1 is a possible D gene (5 bases). The CDR3 is made up of 14 amino acids. Trimming took 5 bases from V and 3 from J, leaving 11 bases between them. CDR1 MDHEN and CDR2 SYDVKM come from the germline V gene. The CDR3 DNA follows: TGTGCCAGCAGTCCCCAGGGTAGTGGAAACACCATATATTTT. Translating gives CASSPQGSGNTIYF. The variable domain in full, with the rest retrieved from reference TRBV28 and TRBJ1-3, is DVKVTQSSRYLVKRTGEKVFLECVQDMDHENMFWYRQDPGLGLRLIYFSYDVKMKEKGDIPEGYSVSREKKERFSLILESASTNQTSMYLCASSPQGSGNTIYFGEGSWLTVV.

This clone was seen more than once but under ten times. J is TRBJ1-1 and V is TRBV7-8, with 9 positions matching TRBD1. V gave up 5 bases and J gave up 6 bases; unmatched junction bases: 4. CDR3 length: 13 amino acids. Germline V gene sequence: CDR1 SGHVS, CDR2 FQNEAQ. For the CDR3, the DNA is TGTGCCAGCAGCCGGGACAGGGTCTCTGAAGCTTTCTTT. Protein sequence: CASSRDRVSEAFF.

CDR3 sequence (DNA): TGTGCCAGCAGCTTAGACACAGGGAAGTTAGGAAATGAGCAGTTCTTC. Translated: CASSLDTGKLGNEQFF. The chain is built from TRBV7-6 and TRBJ2-1, with D perhaps TRBD1 (6 bases). CDR3 length: 16 residues. Trimming removed 1 base at V and 7 bases at J, with 17 bases between. The germline V gene encodes CDR1 SGHVS and CDR2 FNYEAQ.

V usage is TRBV9 and J usage is TRBJ2-7, with 9 bases fitting TRBD1. This CDR3 spans 14 amino acids. After removal of 3 bases from V and 4 bases from J, the junction contained 5 bases not matched to a gene. Per germline, CDR1 SGDLS and CDR2 YYNGEE. In DNA form, the CDR3 reads TGTGCCAGCAGCGCGGGACAGGGTGGGTACGAGCAGTACTTC. This codes for CASSAGQGGYEQYF.

V usage is TRBV10-3 and J usage is TRBJ1-2; possible D gene TRBD1, 6 bases. Trimming left V 5 bases short and J 8 bases short, with 15 bases between. The CDR3 extends over 13 amino acids. The germline CDR1 and CDR2 sequences are ENHRY and SYGVKD. The CDR3 protein is CAISSTGNDGYTF. Here the CDR3 DNA reads TGTGCCATCAGTTCAACAGGGAATGACGGCTACACCTTC.

The chain combines TRBV28 with TRBJ1-2; TRBD1 agrees at 8 bases. CDR3 length: 13 residues. The germline V gene has CDR1 MDHEN and CDR2 SYDVKM. V lost 4 bases and J lost 8; bases outside the gene matches: 6. In DNA form, the CDR3 reads TGTGCCAGCAGTTCAGGGGGCGCCTTGGGCTACACCTTC. Translating gives CASSSGGALGYTF.

The V call is TRBV25-1, the J call TRBJ1-2; 9 nucleotides match TRBD1. Per germline, CDR1 MGHDK and CDR2 SYGVNS. The CDR3 has 14 amino acids. J gave up 6 bases and V 5 bases, and 7 bases lay outside the gene matches. The CDR3 is CASSQQGALDGYTF. CDR3 bases: TGTGCCAGCAGTCAACAGGGGGCCTTAGATGGCTACACCTTC.

This chain links TRBV11-1 with TRBJ2-7; perhaps TRBD1 as D (6 bases). The CDR3 spans 14 residues. Looked up from germline, CDR1 is SGHAT and CDR2 is FQDESV (reference sequence). Trimming took off 3 bases at V and 5 bases at J, with 14 bases between the two ends. The CDR3 loop reads CASSFSDRSDEQYF. The CDR3 nucleotides are TGTGCCAGCAGCTTTTCTGACAGGTCGGACGAGCAGTACTTC.